The rows below give T cell receptor beta chains drawn from one sample of a study of beta chain features in type 1 diabetes. Clones were sequenced by immunoSEQ multiplex PCR, and TCRdb holds only the in-frame ones, with some missing. This sample carries under 850,000 clones, 13% of them seen once, and the ten largest clones take 0.022%. Input material: naive CD4+ T cells from blood. These receptor sequences come from a man between 18 and 29 years old with type 1 diabetes. CDR3s include the opening cysteine and the closing phenylalanine or tryptophan. A D gene is named only where the DNA matches it firmly. Clone size appears in some rows only: once, few, many, or a class for an expanded clone.

j_call cdr3_length v_call d_call clone_size cdr3_aa cdr3_nt
TRBJ2-3 14 TRBV10-3 - - CAVNRDTSTDTQYF TGTGCCGTAAACCGGGACACCAGCACAGATACGCAGTATTTT
TRBJ2-2 15 TRBV6-5 - few CASSGGRSGTGELFF TGTGCCAGCAGTGGGGGGAGGTCCGGGACCGGGGAGCTGTTTTTT
TRBJ2-3 16 TRBV5-1 - - CASSLTLDSGTDTQYF TGCGCCAGCAGCCTGACTTTGGATTCGGGCACAGATACGCAGTATTTT
TRBJ2-3 14 TRBV7-6 - - CASSYGRSTDTQYF TGTGCCAGCAGCTATGGCAGGAGCACAGATACGCAGTATTTT
TRBJ1-5 15 TRBV19 - - CASRVEGGGNQPQHF TGTGCCAGTAGAGTGGAGGGAGGGGGCAATCAGCCCCAGCATTTT
TRBJ1-4 13 TRBV28 TRBD1 few CASRGQGNEKLFF TGTGCCAGCAGGGGACAGGGGAACGAAAAACTGTTTTTT
TRBJ2-1 16 TRBV6-1 - once CASSELRGAGVNEQFF TGTGCCAGCAGTGAGTTGAGGGGGGCAGGGGTCAATGAGCAGTTCTTC
TRBJ1-2 14 TRBV29-1 - - CSVQSPGDGGGYTF TGCAGCGTTCAAAGCCCCGGGGACGGCGGTGGCTACACCTTC
TRBJ2-5 16 TRBV7-2 TRBD2 few CASSLALAGSQETQYF TGTGCCAGCAGCTTAGCACTAGCGGGGTCCCAAGAGACCCAGTACTTC
TRBJ2-1 15 TRBV7-9 TRBD2 - CASSWTSGGANEQFF TGTGCCAGCAGCTGGACTAGCGGGGGGGCCAATGAGCAGTTCTTC
TRBJ2-7 14 TRBV25-1 - few CASSDVGHLYEQYF TGTGCCAGCAGTGATGTTGGGCACCTCTACGAGCAGTACTTC
TRBJ2-2 17 TRBV9 - - CASSVFSASTNTGELFF TGTGCCAGCAGCGTATTTTCCGCTTCCACGAACACCGGGGAGCTGTTTTTT
TRBJ1-2 12 TRBV13 - few CASSLAQMDYTF TGTGCCAGCAGCTTAGCCCAAATGGACTACACCTTC